The T cell receptor beta chain under discussion was sequenced for a study of T cells in Graves' hyperthyroidism and ophthalmopathy. Study results and limitations: From stable hyperthyroidism, ophthalmopathy was set apart by a 13 V-J model.

Amplification targeted TCR beta CDR3 regions from RNA transcripts. Primed by the HTBI set, a first-round RT-PCR was run on the TCR CDR3. Via MiXCR, TCRdb re-called the multiplex PCR reads, giving one row per CDR3 protein. The repertoire holds hundreds of thousands of distinct CDR3 sequences, with roughly 46% as singletons. Exclusion of patients followed from uncontrolled infection, other autoimmune disease, pregnancy or lactation. The CDR3 loop spans 16 amino acids. With 3 bases clipped from V and 3 bases from J, the junction kept 6 bases outside the gene matches. Germline values: CDR1 SEHNR, CDR2 FQNEAQ (reference sequence). As concerns this clonotype: Its specificity is unknown.

Sequencing was performed on peripheral blood or thyroid tissue (not recorded which). The chain employs TRBV7-9 and TRBJ1-5, with 9 bases lining up with TRBD1. The TCR sequence derives from an adult man with Graves' disease, either hyperthyroidism or ophthalmopathy (not recorded which). In DNA, the CDR3 is TGTGCCAGCAGCTTTGGGACAGGGAGCCCCAATCAGCCCCAGCATTTT. As protein: CASSFGTGSPNQPQHF.